This TCR beta chain was sequenced in a study of T cells in localized non-small cell lung cancer. Assay: immunoSEQ multiplex PCR; the TCRdb copy retains only in-frame clones and omits some. The sample has several thousand clones, just over 90% seen once. This clone was seen once. What it binds is not known. Study-level points and caveats: Turning up in adjacent lung were a median roughly 59 of the top 100 tumor clones.

The CDR3 loop spans 14 amino acids. CDR1 SGHAT and CDR2 FQNNGV come from the germline V gene. The V gene lost 6 bases and the J gene lost 0 bases, with 11 bases spanning the gap. V and J are TRBV11-2 and TRBJ1-1; D is unclear. This clonotype was obtained from a male donor at least 60 years old with stage II lung adenocarcinoma. The material sequenced was peripheral blood mononuclear cells, taken before any cancer treatment. CDR3 in amino acids: CASSREGLNTEAFF. The CDR3, as DNA: TGTGCCAGCAGTCGGGAGGGTCTGAACACTGAAGCTTTCTTT. The entire variable domain, with the rest obtained from reference TRBV11-2 and TRBJ1-1, is as follows: EAGVAQSPRYKIIEKRQSVAFWCNPISGHATLYWYQQILGQGPKLLIQFQNNGVVDDSQLPKDRFSAERLKGVDSTLKIQPAKLEDSAVYLCASSREGLNTEAFFGQGTRLTVV.